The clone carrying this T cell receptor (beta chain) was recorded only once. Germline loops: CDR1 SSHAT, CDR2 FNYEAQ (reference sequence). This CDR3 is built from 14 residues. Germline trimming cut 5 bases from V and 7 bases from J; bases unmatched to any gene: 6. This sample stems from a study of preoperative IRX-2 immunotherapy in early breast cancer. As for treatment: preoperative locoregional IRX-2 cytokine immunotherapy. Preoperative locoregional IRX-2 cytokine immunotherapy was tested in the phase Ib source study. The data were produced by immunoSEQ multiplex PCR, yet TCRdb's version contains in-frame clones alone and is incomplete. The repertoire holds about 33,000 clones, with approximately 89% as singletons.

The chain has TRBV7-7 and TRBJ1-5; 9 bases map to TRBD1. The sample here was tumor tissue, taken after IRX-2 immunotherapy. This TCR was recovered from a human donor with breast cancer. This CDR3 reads CASSIGQGTQPQHF. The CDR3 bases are TGTGCCAGCAGCATAGGACAGGGGACCCAGCCCCAGCATTTT.